This is a list of T cell receptor beta chains from one sample in a study of blood T cell repertoires in COVID-19. The data were produced by immunoSEQ multiplex PCR, yet TCRdb's version contains in-frame clones alone and is incomplete. Here the sample spans 100,000 to 150,000 clones, more than 80% being singletons. Specimen: peripheral blood. These receptors were taken from a woman of 80 years or more with COVID-19, enrolled during active disease. The conserved cysteine and the conserved F or W are not part of the CDR3 here. Not all rows give a size; the values are once, few, many and, for expanded clones, a class.

v_call: TRBV5-1; clone_size: NA; cdr3_aa: ASTPRGGQGYEQY
v_call: TRBV28; clone_size: once; cdr3_aa: ASSLNYGYT
v_call: TRBV19; clone_size: NA; cdr3_aa: ASSIGLAGVSYEQY
v_call: TRBV7-9; clone_size: NA; cdr3_aa: ASSPKGSNSPLH
v_call: TRBV5-5; clone_size: NA; cdr3_aa: ASSLYGGEQF
v_call: TRBV28; clone_size: NA; cdr3_aa: ATHGLYGYT
v_call: TRBV19; clone_size: NA; cdr3_aa: ASSISGTGGWGYT
v_call: TRBV19; clone_size: NA; cdr3_aa: ASSIGAGTSGPEQY
v_call: TRBV11-2; clone_size: NA; cdr3_aa: ASSLDRLNYGYT
v_call: TRBV5-1; clone_size: NA; cdr3_aa: ASSRGTSGTTDTQY
v_call: TRBV11-3; clone_size: NA; cdr3_aa: ASSYRLAGASDTQY
v_call: TRBV5-5; clone_size: NA; cdr3_aa: ASSLGDRGGETQY
v_call: TRBV5-4; clone_size: NA; cdr3_aa: ASSSSGTGQGEEY
v_call: TRBV28; clone_size: NA; cdr3_aa: ASSPRDRGQYQPQH
v_call: TRBV3-1/TRBV3-2; clone_size: NA; cdr3_aa: ASSPQQGNTEAF
v_call: TRBV10-3; clone_size: once; cdr3_aa: AISESGQINEQF
v_call: TRBV5-1; clone_size: NA; cdr3_aa: ASSLGARDNEQF
v_call: TRBV2; clone_size: NA; cdr3_aa: ASSVKGPPSGNTIY
v_call: TRBV5-1; clone_size: NA; cdr3_aa: ASSVGQLNTEAF
v_call: TRBV2; clone_size: NA; cdr3_aa: ASSPRTTTYNEQF
v_call: TRBV9; clone_size: NA; cdr3_aa: ASSPDYNEQF
v_call: TRBV4-3; clone_size: NA; cdr3_aa: ASSQENRYTDTQY
v_call: TRBV11-2; clone_size: NA; cdr3_aa: ASSFQQGSLGITEAF
v_call: TRBV29-1; clone_size: NA; cdr3_aa: SVAYTDTQY
v_call: TRBV2; clone_size: NA; cdr3_aa: ASGAMGQSYEQY
v_call: TRBV6-5; clone_size: NA; cdr3_aa: ASTGTGEKLF
v_call: TRBV28; clone_size: NA; cdr3_aa: ASSLSQGGEKLF
v_call: TRBV6-6; clone_size: NA; cdr3_aa: ASSDAGDNQPQH
v_call: TRBV19; clone_size: NA; cdr3_aa: ASSHRTSGSYNEQF
v_call: TRBV5-1; clone_size: NA; cdr3_aa: ASSLGLAGEFQETQY
v_call: TRBV28; clone_size: NA; cdr3_aa: ASSLGGSWTEAF
v_call: TRBV7-2; clone_size: NA; cdr3_aa: ASSLRTSGRLLYQETQY
v_call: TRBV28; clone_size: NA; cdr3_aa: ASSLIGETQY
v_call: TRBV6-6; clone_size: NA; cdr3_aa: ASSQRQGGGETQY
v_call: TRBV6-5; clone_size: NA; cdr3_aa: ASSYGSPVGRGTQY
v_call: TRBV5-6; clone_size: NA; cdr3_aa: ASSLAQGVLANEKLF
v_call: TRBV7-2; clone_size: NA; cdr3_aa: ASSLGDSFNQPQH
v_call: TRBV3-1/TRBV3-2; clone_size: NA; cdr3_aa: ASSPGLAGEPRSYEQY
v_call: TRBV6-1; clone_size: NA; cdr3_aa: ASRPPGQGTEAF
v_call: TRBV7-3; clone_size: NA; cdr3_aa: ASSLRGPLSGNTIY
v_call: TRBV5-1; clone_size: NA; cdr3_aa: ASSLGQGTRETQY
v_call: TRBV6-2/TRBV6-3; clone_size: once; cdr3_aa: ASSLGLAGGYEQY
v_call: TRBV6-6; clone_size: NA; cdr3_aa: ASISFGGPANEKLF
v_call: TRBV6-5; clone_size: NA; cdr3_aa: ASTTKYNSPLH
v_call: TRBV6-5; clone_size: NA; cdr3_aa: AIASGAYNEQF
v_call: TRBV5-4; clone_size: NA; cdr3_aa: ASRYGQTNTGELF
v_call: TRBV19; clone_size: few; cdr3_aa: ASSSQTGGKTEAF
v_call: TRBV19; clone_size: once; cdr3_aa: ASSINLAGEQY
v_call: TRBV5-8; clone_size: NA; cdr3_aa: ASSLAGISTDTQY
v_call: TRBV10-2; clone_size: NA; cdr3_aa: ASIGTGKYEQY
v_call: TRBV19; clone_size: NA; cdr3_aa: ASSLPGDRGAIQH
v_call: TRBV29-1; clone_size: NA; cdr3_aa: SVDQGWTSGSLQY
v_call: TRBV12-3/TRBV12-4; clone_size: NA; cdr3_aa: ASTQAGYYEQY